This T cell receptor beta chain was retrieved from a study of blood T cell repertoires in COVID-19. Whole-study context: Sources were T cells, B-cell-depleted T cells, or PBMCs; the material itself was cDNA or gDNA.

TCRdb's copy holds only in-frame clones and misses some; the assay was immunoSEQ multiplex PCR. The repertoire consists of about 46,000 clones, with about nine tenths occurring once and the leading ten covering approximately 16%. The source material was peripheral blood. The sequence was obtained from a human donor in a cohort sampled during active COVID-19.

The CDR3 bases are TGTGCCAGCAGCCGAAAACAGGGGGGAAATCGCGAGCAGTACTTC. This sequence encodes CASSRKQGGNREQYF. The chain carries TRBV2 and TRBJ2-7, with 8 bases that match TRBD1. From germline, CDR1 is SNHLY and CDR2 FYNNEI. Unmatched junction bases numbered 13, after V lost 6 bases and J lost 6 bases. CDR3 length: 15 residues.